The rows below give T cell receptor beta chains drawn from one sample of a study of blood T cell repertoires in COVID-19. Clones were sequenced by immunoSEQ multiplex PCR, and TCRdb holds only the in-frame ones, with some missing. The sample shows 85,000 to 110,000 clones, approximately 80% of them seen only once. Sequencing input: peripheral blood. These receptors were collected from a human donor in a cohort sampled during active or convalescent COVID-19. Each CDR3 is given with its conserved first and last residue. Each record gives: V gene, clone size, D gene, J gene, CDR3 DNA, CDR3 protein. A D gene is named only where the DNA matches it firmly. Size tells how often a clone was seen (once, few, many) or the class of an expanded clone, and some rows leave it out.

TRBV19	.	.	TRBJ1-2	TGTGCCAGTAGTATAGACAGGGAATATGGCTACACCTTC	CASSIDREYGYTF
TRBV28	few	.	TRBJ1-5	TGTGCCAGCAGCAAGGGGGGGGGCAATCAGCCCCAGCATTTT	CASSKGGGNQPQHF
TRBV12-3/TRBV12-4	.	.	TRBJ1-1	TGTGCCAGCAGTTTAACAGGGCGTGATCGCGCTTTCTTT	CASSLTGRDRAFF
TRBV30	.	.	TRBJ1-5	TGTGCCTGGAGCCTGACAGGACTGCCCCAGCATTTT	CAWSLTGLPQHF
TRBV5-1	once	.	TRBJ2-5	TGCGCCAGCAGCTCGCAGACAGGATCTCGGGAGACCCAGTACTTC	CASSSQTGSRETQYF
TRBV10-3	few	.	TRBJ2-1	TGTGCCATCAGTGAGACCAGGGGTGAGCAGTTCTTC	CAISETRGEQFF
TRBV7-9	.	.	TRBJ1-3	TGTGCCAGCAGCTTAGCGTCCGGCTCTGGAAACACCATATATTTT	CASSLASGSGNTIYF
TRBV5-1	.	TRBD1	TRBJ2-2	TGCGCCAGCAGCTGGACGGGACAGGGAGGCACCGGGGAGCTGTTTTTT	CASSWTGQGGTGELFF
TRBV18	few	TRBD1	TRBJ2-1	TGTGCCAGCTCACCACCGGGACAGGGGGCATTAGATGAGCAGTTCTTC	CASSPPGQGALDEQFF
TRBV27	.	TRBD1	TRBJ1-5	TGTGCCAGCAGTACAGGGGGCGGTCAGCCCCAGCATTTT	CASSTGGGQPQHF
TRBV18	.	TRBD1	TRBJ1-1	TGTGCCAGCTCACCGGGACAGACAAACACTGAAGCTTTCTTT	CASSPGQTNTEAFF
TRBV19	once	TRBD2	TRBJ2-2	TGTGCCAGTAGTCCCCGGGGAGCGGGGGTTTCGAACACCGGGGAGCTGTTTTTT	CASSPRGAGVSNTGELFF
TRBV11-3	.	TRBD2	TRBJ2-1	TGTGCCAGCAGCTTGACTAGCGGGGGGCCCGGGCAGTTCTTC	CASSLTSGGPGQFF
TRBV9	few	.	TRBJ1-5	TGTGCCAGCAGCAAAGCGCGGGGTCAGCCCCAGCATTTT	CASSKARGQPQHF
TRBV5-1	.	TRBD1	TRBJ1-6	TGCGCCAGCAGCGCCGGGACAGGGGAGTACTCACCCCTCCACTTT	CASSAGTGEYSPLHF
TRBV3-1/TRBV3-2	.	TRBD1	TRBJ2-3	TGTGCCAGCAGCCACCTCAGGGGGACCTTCACAGATACGCAGTATTTT	CASSHLRGTFTDTQYF
TRBV15	.	TRBD2	TRBJ2-2	TGTGCCACCAGCAGGGGACTAGCGGGGGCTAACACCGGGGAGCTGTTTTTT	CATSRGLAGANTGELFF
TRBV15	.	TRBD2	TRBJ2-7	TGTGCCACCAGGGATGGCGGGAGGCCCCACGAGCAGTACTTC	CATRDGGRPHEQYF
TRBV9	.	.	TRBJ2-3	TGTGCCAGCAGCCCCACAGGGAGGGAGGCAGATACGCAGTATTTT	CASSPTGREADTQYF
TRBV2	.	TRBD1	TRBJ2-7	TGTGCCAGCAGTGAAGCGCTGGGACAGGGGCTCTACGAGCAGTACTTC	CASSEALGQGLYEQYF
TRBV5-4	.	.	TRBJ1-6	TGTGCCAGCACCCAGGGAGGGACCTCACCCCTCCACTTT	CASTQGGTSPLHF
TRBV7-2	.	.	TRBJ1-1	TGTGCCAGCAGCTCCCCGGGTAAGGCTTTCTTT	CASSSPGKAFF
TRBV6-6	few	.	TRBJ1-6	TGTGCCAGCAGTTACGAGCAGGGTTGGGCACCCCTCCACTTT	CASSYEQGWAPLHF
TRBV5-1	once	TRBD1	TRBJ1-5	TGCGCCAGCAGCCTAGACGGGACAGGGCTCAATCAGCCCCAGCATTTT	CASSLDGTGLNQPQHF
TRBV7-2	.	TRBD1	TRBJ1-2	TGTGCCAGCAGCTTAGATCGCCCCGGGACAGGGGGTGTTGGCTACACCTTC	CASSLDRPGTGGVGYTF
TRBV27	.	TRBD2	TRBJ2-3	TGTGCCAGCAGTTCCCAGGGACTAGCAATCAATACGCAGTATTTT	CASSSQGLAINTQYF
TRBV6-1	many	.	TRBJ1-5	TGTGCCAGCAGTGAACTTCACTATAATCAGGGACAGCCCCAGCATTTT	CASSELHYNQGQPQHF
TRBV11-3	.	TRBD2	TRBJ2-2	TGTGCCAGCAGCTCAAGGACTAGCGGGGGGATCGGGGAGCTGTTTTTT	CASSSRTSGGIGELFF
TRBV30	.	.	TRBJ2-1	TGTGCCTACCTAACAGGGATCCTTGAGCAGTTCTTC	CAYLTGILEQFF
TRBV4-3	.	TRBD1	TRBJ1-1	TGCGCCAGCAGCCAAGGGACAGGGGGCCTGAACACTGAAGCTTTCTTT	CASSQGTGGLNTEAFF
TRBV12-3/TRBV12-4	.	TRBD1	TRBJ2-7	TGTGCCAGCACGACAGGGTACGTCGGGGAGCAGTACTTC	CASTTGYVGEQYF
TRBV2	.	.	TRBJ2-5	TGTGCCAGCAGTCGAGACCAGGGTCGGGAGACCCAGTACTTC	CASSRDQGRETQYF
TRBV2	.	TRBD2	TRBJ2-3	TGTGCCAGCCGCCCCGGACTAGCGTGGACAGATACGCAGTATTTT	CASRPGLAWTDTQYF
TRBV11-1	.	.	TRBJ2-1	TGTGCCAGCAGCTTAGGGCTCCAGGGTTATGAGCAGTTCTTC	CASSLGLQGYEQFF
TRBV5-1	.	.	TRBJ1-1	TGCGCCAGCAGCTTGGGAGACACTGAAGCTTTCTTT	CASSLGDTEAFF
TRBV5-1	.	TRBD1	TRBJ1-1	TGCGCCAGCAGCTTGGCCGGGACAGGTTCGGAAGCTTTCTTT	CASSLAGTGSEAFF
TRBV18	once	TRBD2	TRBJ2-7	TGTGCCAGCTCACCTGGGACTAGCGGGGGTTCCTACGAGCAGTACTTC	CASSPGTSGGSYEQYF
TRBV30	.	TRBD1	TRBJ1-5	TGTGCCTGGAGGGTTTCCGGACAGGGGATACAGCCCCAGCATTTT	CAWRVSGQGIQPQHF
TRBV7-8	.	.	TRBJ2-2	TGTGCCAGCAGCTTCCGGCAGGGCGGCACCGGGGAGCTGTTTTTT	CASSFRQGGTGELFF
TRBV7-9	once	.	TRBJ2-7	TGTGCCAGCAGCTTCCTAGGGGTAGGCTCTTGGGAGCAGTACTTC	CASSFLGVGSWEQYF
TRBV7-2	.	TRBD2	TRBJ2-1	TGTGCCAGCAGCTTGAGCGGGGGGGCTAACAATGAGCAGTTCTTC	CASSLSGGANNEQFF
TRBV7-7	.	TRBD2	TRBJ2-1	TGTGCTAGCAGCTTAGACTTACCGGCTAGCGGGGGCGAGCAGTTCTTC	CASSLDLPASGGEQFF
TRBV29-1	once	.	TRBJ1-5	TGCAGCGTGGGACATGGGGTAGGCAATCAGCCCCAGCATTTT	CSVGHGVGNQPQHF
TRBV5-1	.	.	TRBJ2-5	TGCGCCAGCAGCTTGGTGACTAGCCAAGAGACCCAGTACTTC	CASSLVTSQETQYF
TRBV7-2	.	.	TRBJ1-2	TGTGCCAGCAGCTTTCTAGGTGTCGGTAACTATGGCTACACCTTC	CASSFLGVGNYGYTF
TRBV6-1	.	TRBD1	TRBJ2-3	TGTGCCAGCAGTGAGTACAGGGGGGATACGCAGTATTTT	CASSEYRGDTQYF
TRBV10-3	.	TRBD1	TRBJ2-7	TGTGCCGCCTATTCCGGGACAGGGACCTACGAGCAGTACTTC	CAAYSGTGTYEQYF
TRBV24-1	.	.	TRBJ1-4	TGTGCCACCAGTGACGCGGCGGTTAATGAAAAACTGTTTTTT	CATSDAAVNEKLFF
TRBV6-5	.	TRBD1	TRBJ1-6	TGTGCCAGCATGCTCGACAGGGTTAATTCACCCCTCCACTTT	CASMLDRVNSPLHF
TRBV6-2/TRBV6-3	.	TRBD1	TRBJ2-7	TGTGCCAGCAGTGCCCGGGACAGGGGGCTCCACGAGCAGTACTTC	CASSARDRGLHEQYF
TRBV28	.	TRBD1	TRBJ1-6	TGTGCCAGCAGACCCGGGACAGGTTCACCCCTCCACTTT	CASRPGTGSPLHF
TRBV29-1	.	TRBD1	TRBJ2-5	TGCAGCCTCCGGCAGGGGGCGGTAAAGACCCAGTACTTC	CSLRQGAVKTQYF
TRBV11-3	.	.	TRBJ2-7	TGTGCCAGCAGCCCACTGAGGGTCGGCTACGAGCAGTACTTC	CASSPLRVGYEQYF
TRBV30	.	.	TRBJ2-7	TGTGCCTGGAGTGTTCGGGGGTACGAGCAGTACTTC	CAWSVRGYEQYF